Below are 14 T cell receptor beta chains sequenced from a single sample in a study of T cells after yellow fever vaccination (dated by TCRdb to about 2019). This specimen's treatment or condition label, interpreted: live attenuated yellow fever vaccine strain. The receptor library was made with 5' RACE. Sequencer: Illumina NovaSeq 6000. Starting from the raw public reads, TCRdb applied fastp trimming at Q25, assembled clones with MiXCR and retained in-frame beta chains. Every entry covers one CDR3 protein and lists the most common genes and DNA from its rows. This sample lists about 310,000 distinct CDR3 sequences; 3.6% were detected once. Together, the top ten hold 23% of the sample. The starting material was PBMCs, obtained on the day of the yellow fever booster vaccination. Every receptor here comes from a man between 18 and 29 years old who received the YFV17D yellow fever vaccine.

The chain has TRBV7-9 and TRBJ2-3, with 7 bases identical to TRBD2. The germline V gene has CDR1 SEHNR and CDR2 FQNEAQ (reference sequence). The trim removed 5 bases at V and 4 bases at J, leaving 6 bases unmatched. The CDR3 totals 14 residues. As DNA, the CDR3 is TGTGCCAGCAGCCCATACCGGGGGGCAGATACGCAGTATTTT. It codes for CASSPYRGADTQYF.

Ten or more counts support this clonotype. V is TRBV12-3 or TRBV12-4 and J is TRBJ1-4, with TRBD1 matching over 10 bases. The J segment lost 8 bases and the V segment lost 0 bases, leaving 9 bases of the junction unmatched. The CDR3 is 17 residues long. The CDR3 here is CASSLALAGTGDEKLFF. Written as DNA, the CDR3 is TGTGCCAGCAGTTTAGCTCTGGCCGGGACAGGGGACGAAAAACTGTTTTTT.

The chain is built from TRBV7-8 and TRBJ2-4; TRBD1 aligns across 7 bases. The V gene's germline CDR1 is SGHVS and CDR2 FQNEAQ. The length of the CDR3 is 15 residues. Trimming took 1 base from V and 6 from J; bases not matched to a gene: 6. The CDR3 reads CASSLEDRPRNIQYF. The CDR3 DNA reads TGTGCCAGCAGCTTAGAGGACAGGCCACGAAACATTCAGTACTTC. Variable domain in full (rest from reference TRBV7-8 and TRBJ2-4): GAGVSQSPRYKVAKRGQDVALRCDPISGHVSLFWYQQALGQGPEFLTYFQNEAQLDKSGLPSDRFFAERPEGSVSTLKIQRTQQEDSAVYLCASSLEDRPRNIQYFGAGTRLSVL.

In this sample, this clonotype turned up a few times. The chain joins TRBV5-6 to TRBJ2-5; D is unresolved. This CDR3 region has 14 residues. Trimming stripped 5 bases from V and 5 bases from J, with 16 bases between. Germline CDR1 SGHDT, CDR2 YYEEEE. The CDR3 sequence is CASRDRKRGETQYF. The CDR3 coding sequence is TGTGCCAGCAGAGATCGGAAGCGTGGGGAGACCCAGTACTTC.

This clonotype was seen at least ten times. The CDR3 loop reads CATSDPGQDQETQYF. The CDR3 nucleotides are TGTGCCACCAGTGACCCGGGACAGGATCAAGAGACCCAGTACTTC. V is TRBV24-1 and J is TRBJ2-5; 8 nucleotides match TRBD1. The CDR3 spans 15 residues. Looked up from germline, CDR1 is KGHDR and CDR2 is SFDVKD. The trim removed 4 bases at V and 2 bases at J, leaving 5 bases unmatched.

The chain is built from TRBV6-5 and TRBJ1-1, with D uncertain. Germline V gene lookup returns CDR1 MNHEY and CDR2 SVGAGI. Between the trimmed V and J ends, which lost 6 bases and 0 bases, there was a span of 11 bases. The CDR3 is 14 residues long. The CDR3 is CASRNGRMNTEAFF. DNA for the CDR3: TGTGCCAGCAGAAACGGACGGATGAACACTGAAGCTTTCTTT.

This clonotype has a count of ten or more. The rearrangement uses TRBV5-1 and TRBJ2-1, with TRBD2 matching 9 bases. CDR1 is SGHRS and CDR2 is YFSETQ in the germline V gene. The V gene end was trimmed by 0 bases and the J gene end by 10 bases; junction bases not matched to a gene: 5. The CDR3 is made up of 14 amino acids. The CDR3 sequence: CASSLASGVWEQFF. CDR3 coding DNA: TGCGCCAGCAGCTTGGCTAGCGGGGTCTGGGAGCAGTTCTTC.

There are a few counts of this clonotype. CDR3 region: CSARIGGRGQFF. Written as DNA, the CDR3 is TGCAGTGCTAGAATTGGGGGCCGAGGGCAGTTCTTC. The chain links TRBV20-1 to TRBJ2-1; perhaps TRBD1 as D (6 bases). The V gene lost 2 bases and the J gene lost 12 bases, with 14 bases spanning the gap. Germline CDR1 DFQATT, CDR2 SNEGSKA (reference sequence). There are 12 residues in the CDR3.

In its sample, this clonotype was seen a few times. This chain uses TRBV27 with TRBJ2-1, with D maybe TRBD2 (7 bases). Per germline, CDR1 MNHEY and CDR2 SMNVEV (reference sequence). V gave up 6 bases and J gave up 8 bases, with 20 bases separating them. The CDR3 extends over 15 amino acids. The CDR3 loop reads CASRVGGGPGYEQFF. DNA of the CDR3: TGTGCCAGCAGGGTTGGGGGGGGGCCTGGATATGAGCAGTTCTTC.

Many counts were recorded for this clonotype. The chain joins TRBV9 to TRBJ2-3; TRBD1 agrees at 9 bases. The length of the CDR3 is 15 residues. CDR1 and CDR2 from the germline V gene are SGDLS and YYNGEE. V dropped 3 bases and J dropped 0; count of bases not matched to a gene: 2. The CDR3 nucleotides are TGTGCCAGCAGCGCCGGGACAGGGAGCACAGATACGCAGTATTTT. It is translated as CASSAGTGSTDTQYF. Combining the CDR3 with reference TRBV9 and TRBJ2-3 gives the whole variable domain DSGVTQTPKHLITATGQRVTLRCSPRSGDLSVYWYQQSLDQGLQFLIQYYNGEERAKGNILERFSAQQFPDLHSELNLSSLELGDSALYFCASSAGTGSTDTQYFGPGTRLTVL.

This clonotype has only a few counts. The CDR3 DNA reads TGTGCCAGCAGCCAAGGGGCTAGCTCCTACAATGAGCAGTTCTTC. Its translation: CASSQGASSYNEQFF. The V call is TRBV7-3, the J call TRBJ2-1, with D tentatively TRBD1 (5 bases). This CDR3 has 15 amino acids. The ends were cut back, 5 bases at V and 0 bases at J, with 11 bases in the middle. CDR1 and CDR2 from the germline V gene are SGHTA and FQGTGA. The full variable domain, rest sourced from reference TRBV7-3 and TRBJ2-1, is GAGVSQTPSNKVTEKGKYVELRCDPISGHTALYWYRQSLGQGPEFLIYFQGTGAADDSGLPNDRFFAVRPEGSVSTLKIQRTERGDSAVYLCASSQGASSYNEQFFGPGTRLTVL.

This clonotype was counted ten times or more. The chain combines TRBV7-2 with TRBJ2-5; 9 bases match TRBD1. CDR3 size: 16 residues. V lost 3 bases to trimming and J lost 5 bases; unmatched junction nucleotides: 10. Germline-derived CDR1 and CDR2 are SGHTA and FQGNSA. This CDR3 is CASSFASDRGRETQYF. CDR3 DNA sequence: TGTGCCAGCAGCTTTGCCTCGGACAGGGGAAGGGAGACCCAGTACTTC. The full variable domain, with the rest looked up from reference TRBV7-2 and TRBJ2-5, is GAGVSQSPSNKVTEKGKDVELRCDPISGHTALYWYRQSLGQGLEFLIYFQGNSAPDKSGLPSDRFSAERTGGSVSTLTIQRTQQEDSAVYLCASSFASDRGRETQYFGPGTRLLVL.

Only a few counts were recorded for this clonotype. The rearrangement uses TRBV7-2 and TRBJ2-3; TRBD1 aligns across 7 bases. The V gene end was trimmed by 4 bases and the J gene end by 4 bases; junction bases not matched to a gene: 8. The germline gives CDR1 SGHTA, CDR2 FQGNSA. The CDR3 extends over 15 amino acids. Written as DNA, the CDR3 is TGTGCCAGCAGCTGGCTCGACAGGGCTTCAGATACGCAGTATTTT. This codes for CASSWLDRASDTQYF.

V is TRBV20-1 and J is TRBJ1-1, with D possibly TRBD1 on 6 matching bases. CDR1 and CDR2 from the germline V gene are DFQATT and SNEGSKA (reference sequence). The CDR3 length is 17 residues. Trimming left V 0 bases short and J 0 bases short, with 17 bases between. The CDR3 region is CSAREILGGPLNTEAFF. Written as DNA, the CDR3 is TGCAGTGCTAGAGAGATTCTCGGGGGGCCTTTGAACACTGAAGCTTTCTTT.